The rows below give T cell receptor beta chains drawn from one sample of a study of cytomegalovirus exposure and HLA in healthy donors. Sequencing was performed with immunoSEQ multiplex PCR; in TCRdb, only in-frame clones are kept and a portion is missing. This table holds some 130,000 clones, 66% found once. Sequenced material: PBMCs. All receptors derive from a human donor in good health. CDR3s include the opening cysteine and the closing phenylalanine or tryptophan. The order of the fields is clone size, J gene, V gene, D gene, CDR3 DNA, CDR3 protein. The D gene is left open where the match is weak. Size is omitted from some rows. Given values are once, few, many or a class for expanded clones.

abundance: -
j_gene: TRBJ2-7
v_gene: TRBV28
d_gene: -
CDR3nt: TGTGCCAGCACCCAGTCGACAGCTTCCTACGAGCAGTACTTC
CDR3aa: CASTQSTASYEQYF

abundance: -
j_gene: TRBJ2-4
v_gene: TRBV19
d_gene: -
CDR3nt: TGTGCCAGTAGTACAACAGGGGGGGGAAGCTCAGGAGCCAAAAACATTCAGTACTTC
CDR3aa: CASSTTGGGSSGAKNIQYF

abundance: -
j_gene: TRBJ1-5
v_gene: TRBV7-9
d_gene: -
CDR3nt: TGTGCCAGCAGCTTATATGATCAGCCCCAGCATTTT
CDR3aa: CASSLYDQPQHF

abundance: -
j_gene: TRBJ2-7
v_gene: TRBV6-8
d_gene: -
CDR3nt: TGTGCCAGCAGTTCCACAGGGAAGAGGAGGTACGAGCAGTACTTC
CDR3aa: CASSSTGKRRYEQYF

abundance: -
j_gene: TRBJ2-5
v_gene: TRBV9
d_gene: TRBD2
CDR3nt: TGTGCCAGCAGCGTAGCGGCTAGCGGGAGGGCCAGGGAGACCCAGTACTTC
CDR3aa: CASSVAASGRARETQYF

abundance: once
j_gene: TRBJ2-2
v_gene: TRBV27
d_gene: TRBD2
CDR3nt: TGTGCCAGCAGTTTATCGCGGCGGGGGACGGTCACCGGGGAGCTGTTTTTT
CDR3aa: CASSLSRRGTVTGELFF

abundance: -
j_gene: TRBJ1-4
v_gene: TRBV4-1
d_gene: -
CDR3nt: TGCGCCAGCAGCCAAGATCTCGGGGGAACTAATGAAAAACTGTTTTTT
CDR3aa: CASSQDLGGTNEKLFF

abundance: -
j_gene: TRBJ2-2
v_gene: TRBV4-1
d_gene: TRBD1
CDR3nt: TGCGCCAGCAGCCTGGGACAGGGCGTTTACTACACCGGGGAGCTGTTTTTT
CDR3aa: CASSLGQGVYYTGELFF

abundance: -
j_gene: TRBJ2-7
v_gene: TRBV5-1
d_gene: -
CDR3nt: TGCGCCAGCAGCTTGGAAGACAGCTACGGCTACGAGCAGTACTTC
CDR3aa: CASSLEDSYGYEQYF

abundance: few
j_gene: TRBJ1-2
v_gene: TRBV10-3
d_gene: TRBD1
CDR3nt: TGTGCCTCAGGAGGGGGCGCCGAGAGCTACACCTTC
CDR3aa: CASGGGAESYTF

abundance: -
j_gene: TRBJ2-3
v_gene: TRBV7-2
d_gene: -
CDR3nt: TGTGCCAGCAGCTTAGTCCCTCCACAGACAGATACGCAGTATTTT
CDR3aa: CASSLVPPQTDTQYF

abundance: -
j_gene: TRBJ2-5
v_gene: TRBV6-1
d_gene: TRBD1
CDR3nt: TGTGCCAGCAGTGAAGGAGCAGGGGGCGCAGAGACCCAGTACTTC
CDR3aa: CASSEGAGGAETQYF

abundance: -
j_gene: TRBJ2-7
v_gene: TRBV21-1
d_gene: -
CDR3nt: TGTGCCAGCAGCCCACACGGGGGGACAGGGGAAAAGTACGAGCAGTACTTC
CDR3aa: CASSPHGGTGEKYEQYF

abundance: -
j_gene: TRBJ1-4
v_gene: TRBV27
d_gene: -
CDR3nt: TGTGCCAGCAGTTTTCTTGGGTCGGGTGAAAAACTGTTTTTT
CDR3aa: CASSFLGSGEKLFF

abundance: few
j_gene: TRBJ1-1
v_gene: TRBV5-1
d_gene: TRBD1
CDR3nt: TGCGCCAGCAGCTTGGACAGGGGGAACACTGAAGCTTTCTTT
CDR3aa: CASSLDRGNTEAFF

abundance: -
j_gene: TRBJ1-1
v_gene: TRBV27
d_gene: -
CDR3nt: TGTGCCAGCAGTTTCCTGGCCGGGATACAGGGTCGGTACGTAGCTTTCTTT
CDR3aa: CASSFLAGIQGRYVAFF

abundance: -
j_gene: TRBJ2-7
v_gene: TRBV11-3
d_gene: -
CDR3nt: TGTGCCAGCAGCTTTTCCAACTCCTACGAGCAGTACTTC
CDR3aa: CASSFSNSYEQYF

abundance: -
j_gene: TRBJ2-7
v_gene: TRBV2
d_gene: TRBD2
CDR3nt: TGTGCCAGCAGTGAACCGGGACTAGCGGGAGACTACGAGCAGTACTTC
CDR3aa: CASSEPGLAGDYEQYF

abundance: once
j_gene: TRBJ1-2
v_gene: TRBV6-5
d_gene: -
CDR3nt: TGTGCCAGCAGTTACGCCCGGACTCCAGCTAACTATGGCTACACCTTC
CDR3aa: CASSYARTPANYGYTF

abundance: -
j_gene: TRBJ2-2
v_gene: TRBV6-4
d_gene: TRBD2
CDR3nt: TGTGCCAGCAGTGACTCGGGGGGGATCGGGGAGCTGTTTTTT
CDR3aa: CASSDSGGIGELFF

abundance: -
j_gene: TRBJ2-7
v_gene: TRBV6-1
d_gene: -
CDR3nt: TGTGCCAGCAGTGAACCGGACGGACTCTCCTACGAGCAGTACTTC
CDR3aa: CASSEPDGLSYEQYF

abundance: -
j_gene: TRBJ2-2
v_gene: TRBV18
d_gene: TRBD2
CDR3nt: TGTGCCAGCTCACCGACTAGCTCTAGCACCGGGGAGCTGTTTTTT
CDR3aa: CASSPTSSSTGELFF

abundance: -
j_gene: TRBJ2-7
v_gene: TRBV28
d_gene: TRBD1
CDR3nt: TGTGCCAGCAGTTTATTGAGACAGGGTTCCTACGAGCAGTACTTC
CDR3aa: CASSLLRQGSYEQYF

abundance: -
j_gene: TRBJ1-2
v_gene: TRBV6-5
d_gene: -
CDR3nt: TGTGCCAGCAGGGGCCAGGGATATGGCTACACCTTC
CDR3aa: CASRGQGYGYTF

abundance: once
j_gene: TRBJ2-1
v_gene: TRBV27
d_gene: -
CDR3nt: TGTGCCAGCAGTTCAAGGAGCTCCTACAATGAGCAGTTCTTC
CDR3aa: CASSSRSSYNEQFF

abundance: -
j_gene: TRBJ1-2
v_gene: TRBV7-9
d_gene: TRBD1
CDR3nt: TGTGCCAGCAGCTACTCCGGGACAGGTTCCTATGGCTACACCTTC
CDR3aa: CASSYSGTGSYGYTF

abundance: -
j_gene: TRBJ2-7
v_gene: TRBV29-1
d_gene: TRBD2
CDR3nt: TGCAGCGTGGACTCTAGCGGGAGCTCCTACGAGCAGTACTTC
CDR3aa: CSVDSSGSSYEQYF

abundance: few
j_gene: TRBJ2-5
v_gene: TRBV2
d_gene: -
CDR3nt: TGTGCCAGCAGATACAGTCAAGAGACCCAGTACTTC
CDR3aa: CASRYSQETQYF

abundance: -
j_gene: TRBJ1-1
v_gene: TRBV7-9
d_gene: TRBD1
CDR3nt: TGTGCCAGCAGCTGGGACAGTAACACTGAAGCTTTCTTT
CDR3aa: CASSWDSNTEAFF

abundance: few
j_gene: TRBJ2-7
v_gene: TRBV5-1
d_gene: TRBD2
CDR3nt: TGCGCCAGCAGCACGCAGCGGGAGCGGGGGCAGTACTTC
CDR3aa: CASSTQRERGQYF

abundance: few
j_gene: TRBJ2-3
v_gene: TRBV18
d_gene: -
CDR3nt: TGTGCCAGCCAAGGGACTTCTAACACAGATACGCAGTATTTT
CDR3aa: CASQGTSNTDTQYF

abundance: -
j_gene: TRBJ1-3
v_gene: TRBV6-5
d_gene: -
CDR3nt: TGTGCCAGCAGTTCAACAGGACTAGGAAACACCATATATTTT
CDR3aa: CASSSTGLGNTIYF

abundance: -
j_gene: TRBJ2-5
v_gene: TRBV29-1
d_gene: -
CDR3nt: TGCAGCGTAGTAAGTGGCATCGTATACCAAGAGACCCAGTACTTC
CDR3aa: CSVVSGIVYQETQYF

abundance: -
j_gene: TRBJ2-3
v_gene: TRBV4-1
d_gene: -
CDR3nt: TGCGCCAGCAGCCAAGATATAGGTAGCGGAAAGACTAATACGCAGTATTTT
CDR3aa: CASSQDIGSGKTNTQYF

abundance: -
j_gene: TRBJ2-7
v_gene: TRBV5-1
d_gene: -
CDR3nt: TGCGCCAGCAGCCGGGACGGTAGCGGATACGAGCAGTACTTC
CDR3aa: CASSRDGSGYEQYF

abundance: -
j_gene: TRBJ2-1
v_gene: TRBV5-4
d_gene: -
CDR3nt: TGTGCCAGCAGCCACGCGGGCTCCTACAATGAGCAGTTCTTC
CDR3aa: CASSHAGSYNEQFF

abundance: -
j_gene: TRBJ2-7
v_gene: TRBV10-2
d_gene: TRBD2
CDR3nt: TGCGCCAGCCGTACACTAGCGGGAGTGAGTGAGCAGTACTTC
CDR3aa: CASRTLAGVSEQYF

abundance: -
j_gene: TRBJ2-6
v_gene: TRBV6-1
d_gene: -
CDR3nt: TGTGCCAGCAGCCCAGGGTCTTCGGGGGCCAACGTCCTGACTTTC
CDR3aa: CASSPGSSGANVLTF

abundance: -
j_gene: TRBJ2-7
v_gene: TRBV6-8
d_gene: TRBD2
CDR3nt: TGTGCCAGCAGTTACGCGGGACTAGCGCTACCTGGCTACGAGCAGTACTTC
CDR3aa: CASSYAGLALPGYEQYF

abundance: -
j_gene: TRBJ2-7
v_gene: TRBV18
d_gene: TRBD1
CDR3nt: TGTGCCAGCTCAACGGACAGGGGCGACTCCTACGAGCAGTACTTC
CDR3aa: CASSTDRGDSYEQYF

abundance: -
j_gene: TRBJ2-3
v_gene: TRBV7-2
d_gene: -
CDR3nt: TGTGCCAGCAGCTATCAGGTTCTTAGCACAGATACGCAGTATTTT
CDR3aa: CASSYQVLSTDTQYF

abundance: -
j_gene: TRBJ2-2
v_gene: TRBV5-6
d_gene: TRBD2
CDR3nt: TGTGCCAGCAGCTTGGACCAACTAGCGGGAGGGATGGCCGGGGAGCTGTTTTTT
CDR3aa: CASSLDQLAGGMAGELFF

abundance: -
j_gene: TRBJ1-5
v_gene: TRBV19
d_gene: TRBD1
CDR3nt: TGTGCCAGTTGCACCGGGACAGGTAATCAGCCCCAGCATTTT
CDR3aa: CASCTGTGNQPQHF

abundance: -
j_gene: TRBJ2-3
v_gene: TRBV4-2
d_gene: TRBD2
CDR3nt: TGTGCCAGCAGCCAGGGGACTAGACGGGATACGCAGTATTTT
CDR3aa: CASSQGTRRDTQYF

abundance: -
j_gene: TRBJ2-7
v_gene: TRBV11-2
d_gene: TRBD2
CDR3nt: TGTGCCAGCAGCTTAGGGGAGGGGCCAACCTACGAGCAGTACTTC
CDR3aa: CASSLGEGPTYEQYF

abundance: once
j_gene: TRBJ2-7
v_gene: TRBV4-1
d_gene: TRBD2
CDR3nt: TGCGCCAGCAGCCAAGAGGCTAGCGGGACATCCTACGAGCAGTACTTC
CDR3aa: CASSQEASGTSYEQYF

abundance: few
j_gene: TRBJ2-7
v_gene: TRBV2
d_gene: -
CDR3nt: TGTGCCAGCAGTGGGGGGCGGCGGCGGGAGCAGTACTTC
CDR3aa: CASSGGRRREQYF

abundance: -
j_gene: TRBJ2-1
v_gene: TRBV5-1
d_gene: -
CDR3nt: TGCGCCAGCAGCTTGGGGACGGGGGAGTGGAGTGAGCAGTTCTTC
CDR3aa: CASSLGTGEWSEQFF

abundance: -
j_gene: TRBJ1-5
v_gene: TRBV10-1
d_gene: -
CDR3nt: TGCGCCAGCAGCCAGGGCCCCAATCAGCCCCAGCATTTT
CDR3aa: CASSQGPNQPQHF

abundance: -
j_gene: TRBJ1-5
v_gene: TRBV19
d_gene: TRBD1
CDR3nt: TGTGCCACCACACAGGGGGTCGAGGCTTATAGCAATCAGCCCCAGCATTTT
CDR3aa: CATTQGVEAYSNQPQHF

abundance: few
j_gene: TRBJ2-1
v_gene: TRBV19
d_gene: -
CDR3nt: TGTGCCAGTAATTCGGAGAATGAGCAGTTCTTC
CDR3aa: CASNSENEQFF

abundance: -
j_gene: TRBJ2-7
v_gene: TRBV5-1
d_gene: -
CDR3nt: TGCGCCAGCAGCCCACAAGGCTCAGGGGGGTCCTACGAGCAGTACTTC
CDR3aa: CASSPQGSGGSYEQYF

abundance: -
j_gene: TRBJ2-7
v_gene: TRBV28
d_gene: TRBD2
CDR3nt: TGTGCCAGCAGTTTCGGACCTAGCGGGAGGGCATACGAGCAGTACTTC
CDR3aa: CASSFGPSGRAYEQYF

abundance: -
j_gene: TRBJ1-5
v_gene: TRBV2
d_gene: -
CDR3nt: TGTGCCAGCGTTGTTGGACAGCGAGATCAGCCCCAGCATTTT
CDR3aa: CASVVGQRDQPQHF

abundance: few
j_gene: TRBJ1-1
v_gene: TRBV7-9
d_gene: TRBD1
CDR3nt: TGTGCCAGCAGGCGGGACAGGGGAACTGAAGCTTTCTTT
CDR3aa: CASRRDRGTEAFF